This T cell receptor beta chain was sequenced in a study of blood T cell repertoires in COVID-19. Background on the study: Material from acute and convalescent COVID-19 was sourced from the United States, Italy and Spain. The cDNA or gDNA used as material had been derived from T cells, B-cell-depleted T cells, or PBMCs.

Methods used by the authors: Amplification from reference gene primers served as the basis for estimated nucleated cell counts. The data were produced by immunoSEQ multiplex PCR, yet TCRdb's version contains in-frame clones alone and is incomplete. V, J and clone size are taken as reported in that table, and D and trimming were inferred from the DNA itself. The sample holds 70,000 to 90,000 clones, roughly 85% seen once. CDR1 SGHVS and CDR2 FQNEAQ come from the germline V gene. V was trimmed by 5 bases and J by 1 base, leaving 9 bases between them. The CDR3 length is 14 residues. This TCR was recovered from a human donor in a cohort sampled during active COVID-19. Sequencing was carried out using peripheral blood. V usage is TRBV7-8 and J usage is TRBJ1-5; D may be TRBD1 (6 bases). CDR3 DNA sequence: TGTGCCAGCAGCCGAGACAGGAGCAATCAGCCCCAGCATTTT. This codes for CASSRDRSNQPQHF.